The rows below give T cell receptor beta chains drawn from one sample of a study of shared clonotypes between healthy human individuals. Here immunoSEQ multiplex PCR was the method, and the copy in TCRdb shows in-frame clones only, minus some. The table lists some 2 million clones, just under 95% of them singletons. The specimen was naive CD8+ T cells sorted from blood. The receptors shown here come from a man aged 18 to 29 in good health. Each CDR3 is given with its conserved first and last residue. The D gene is left open where the match is weak. The size of a clone is reported for some rows only, either as once, few or many, or as a class for expanded clones.

abundance,j_gene,v_gene,d_gene,CDR3aa,CDR3nt
few,TRBJ1-6,TRBV11-2,TRBD1,CASSIGTAIYNSPLHF,TGTGCCAGCAGCATCGGGACAGCGATCTATAATTCACCCCTCCACTTT
.,TRBJ2-1,TRBV6-6,TRBD2,CASSYQLAGLYNEQFF,TGTGCCAGCAGTTACCAACTAGCGGGATTATACAATGAGCAGTTCTTC
.,TRBJ2-5,TRBV7-4,.,CASSLARPPQETQYF,TGTGCCAGCAGCTTAGCAAGACCCCCCCAAGAGACCCAGTACTTC
.,TRBJ2-1,TRBV27,.,CASSFGDIDNEQFF,TGTGCCAGCAGTTTCGGGGATATCGACAATGAGCAGTTCTTC
.,TRBJ2-7,TRBV27,.,CASSPGAGYEQYF,TGTGCCAGCAGTCCCGGGGCTGGATACGAGCAGTACTTC
once,TRBJ1-3,TRBV9,.,CASSDPGLLPSGNTIYF,TGTGCCAGCAGCGACCCGGGACTGCTACCTTCTGGAAACACCATATATTTT
.,TRBJ2-1,TRBV7-9,.,CASSPPGEQFF,TGTGCCAGCAGCCCCCCAGGTGAGCAGTTCTTC
.,TRBJ2-3,TRBV6-6,.,CASSDSSDTQYF,TGTGCCAGCAGCGACTCCTCAGATACGCAGTATTTT
once,TRBJ2-7,TRBV4-1,.,CASSQGSDGYYEQYF,TGCGCCAGCAGCCAAGGTTCGGACGGGTACTACGAGCAGTACTTC
.,TRBJ2-1,TRBV7-6,TRBD2,CASSLGLPYNEQFF,TGTGCCAGCAGCCTGGGACTACCGTACAATGAGCAGTTCTTC
.,TRBJ1-4,TRBV27,TRBD1,CASRETGEGNEKLFF,TGTGCCAGCAGGGAGACAGGGGAGGGTAATGAAAAACTGTTTTTT
.,TRBJ1-1,TRBV5-6,.,CASSHNLNTEAFF,TGTGCCAGCAGCCACAATCTCAACACTGAAGCTTTCTTT
.,TRBJ2-2,TRBV18,.,CASSPPRAGELFF,TGTGCCAGCTCACCACCACGGGCCGGGGAGCTGTTTTTT
.,TRBJ1-1,TRBV4-1,.,CASSIVEGTEAFF,TGCGCCAGCAGCATTGTAGAGGGCACTGAAGCTTTCTTT
.,TRBJ1-1,TRBV4-3,.,CASSQDPRETEAFF,TGCGCCAGCAGCCAAGATCCAAGGGAAACTGAAGCTTTCTTT
.,TRBJ1-2,TRBV27,.,CASSLWGRGYGYTF,TGTGCCAGCAGTTTGTGGGGGCGCGGCTATGGCTACACCTTC
.,TRBJ2-3,TRBV7-2,TRBD2,CASSHLSGSGRFGTDTQYF,TGTGCCAGCAGCCACCTTAGTGGTAGCGGGAGGTTTGGCACAGATACGCAGTATTTT
.,TRBJ2-3,TRBV2,.,CASSEDIGYTDTQYF,TGTGCCAGCAGTGAAGATATCGGATACACAGATACGCAGTATTTT
.,TRBJ2-7,TRBV10-1,.,CASWWRDRVYEQYF,TGCGCCAGCTGGTGGCGGGACAGAGTCTACGAGCAGTACTTC
.,TRBJ2-5,TRBV4-1,TRBD2,CASSQAGLAGVEETQYF,TGCGCCAGCAGCCAAGCGGGACTAGCGGGAGTAGAAGAGACCCAGTACTTC
.,TRBJ1-5,TRBV6-5,TRBD1,CASSSQGGSNQPQHF,TGTGCCAGCAGTTCACAGGGGGGGAGCAATCAGCCCCAGCATTTT
.,TRBJ2-1,TRBV4-1,TRBD2,CASRKMGGRDEQFF,TGCGCCAGCAGAAAGATGGGCGGGAGAGATGAGCAGTTCTTC
.,TRBJ2-7,TRBV19,TRBD1,CASSGTGGGEISYEQYF,TGTGCCAGTTCCGGGACAGGGGGCGGTGAAATCTCCTACGAGCAGTACTTC
.,TRBJ2-1,TRBV19,.,CASSIWTNEQFF,TGTGCCAGTAGTATTTGGACGAATGAGCAGTTCTTC
.,TRBJ2-1,TRBV7-9,TRBD2,CASSLAGIAGVKDEQFF,TGTGCCAGCAGCTTAGCGGGAATAGCGGGAGTTAAGGATGAGCAGTTCTTC
once,TRBJ1-1,TRBV4-1,.,CASSLSSLGNTEAFF,TGCGCCAGCAGCCTCTCATCTTTGGGGAACACTGAAGCTTTCTTT
.,TRBJ2-1,TRBV4-1,TRBD2,CASSQALAGGPVF,TGCGCCAGCAGCCAAGCCTTAGCGGGGGGGCCGGTCTTC
.,TRBJ2-3,TRBV28,.,CASSDTSTDTQYF,TGTGCCAGCAGTGACACTAGCACAGATACGCAGTATTTT
.,TRBJ2-7,TRBV9,TRBD2,CASSATPGLAYEQYF,TGTGCCAGCAGCGCGACTCCGGGACTAGCTTACGAGCAGTACTTC
.,TRBJ1-1,TRBV7-9,TRBD1,CASRTGGSGTEAFF,TGTGCCAGCAGAACAGGGGGCTCGGGCACTGAAGCTTTCTTT
.,TRBJ1-1,TRBV5-1,.,CASRGDGTEAFF,TGCGCCAGCAGGGGGGATGGGACTGAAGCTTTCTTT
.,TRBJ1-5,TRBV28,.,CASSYNSNQPQHF,TGTGCCAGCAGTTATAATAGCAATCAGCCCCAGCATTTT
.,TRBJ2-1,TRBV4-3,.,CASSPDVSSYNEQFF,TGCGCCAGCAGCCCGGACGTTAGCTCCTACAATGAGCAGTTCTTC
.,TRBJ1-2,TRBV5-1,.,CASSSWTEGLNYGYTF,TGCGCCAGCAGTTCCTGGACAGAGGGGCTCAACTATGGCTACACCTTC
.,TRBJ2-5,TRBV5-1,.,CASSFSPRGGETQYF,TGCGCCAGCAGCTTCAGTCCCCGTGGAGGAGAGACCCAGTACTTC
.,TRBJ2-7,TRBV7-9,.,CASSPVSGRPDEQYF,TGTGCCAGCAGCCCCGTTTCGGGCCGGCCAGACGAGCAGTACTTC
.,TRBJ2-3,TRBV27,.,CASSLGPGTRTDTQYF,TGTGCCAGCAGTTTAGGTCCGGGAACAAGAACAGATACGCAGTATTTT
few,TRBJ1-1,TRBV9,.,CASSVEGNTEAFF,TGTGCCAGCAGCGTAGAGGGAAACACTGAAGCTTTCTTT
.,TRBJ1-1,TRBV6-5,TRBD1,CASHPGTGVTEAFF,TGTGCCAGCCATCCCGGGACAGGGGTAACTGAAGCTTTCTTT
.,TRBJ2-7,TRBV4-1,.,CASRPGISSHYEQYF,TGCGCCAGCAGACCCGGGATTAGCAGCCACTACGAGCAGTACTTC
.,TRBJ2-7,TRBV5-4,.,CAVGRDSGAYEQYF,TGTGCCGTTGGCCGGGACTCAGGGGCCTACGAGCAGTACTTC
.,TRBJ1-4,TRBV2,TRBD1,CASETGGNEKLFF,TGTGCCAGCGAGACAGGGGGAAATGAAAAACTGTTTTTT
.,TRBJ1-1,TRBV5-6,TRBD1,CASSGQGNWLNTEAFF,TGTGCCAGCAGCGGACAGGGAAACTGGTTGAACACTGAAGCTTTCTTT
.,TRBJ2-5,TRBV6-5,.,CASSYGGTQETQYF,TGTGCCAGCAGTTACGGGGGGACTCAAGAGACCCAGTACTTC
.,TRBJ1-2,TRBV6-1,.,CASSENRGDGYTF,TGTGCCAGCAGTGAAAATCGGGGTGATGGCTACACCTTC
few,TRBJ1-2,TRBV5-1,TRBD1,CASSLGTGDGYTF,TGCGCCAGCAGCTTGGGGACAGGGGATGGCTACACCTTC
.,TRBJ2-1,TRBV30,TRBD2,CAYERGGLFF,TGTGCCTATGAGCGGGGGGGCCTGTTCTTC
.,TRBJ2-3,TRBV27,.,CASSTWGTNTDTQYF,TGTGCCAGCAGCACTTGGGGAACCAACACAGATACGCAGTATTTT
.,TRBJ2-1,TRBV27,.,CASSLRNPYYNEQFF,TGTGCCAGCAGTTTGAGAAACCCATATTACAATGAGCAGTTCTTC
.,TRBJ2-5,TRBV27,.,CASSPVGLEGQETQYF,TGTGCCAGCAGTCCAGTCGGCCTTGAGGGCCAAGAGACCCAGTACTTC
.,TRBJ1-5,TRBV4-1,TRBD1,CASSQVRTGDQPQHF,TGCGCCAGCAGCCAAGTTCGGACAGGGGATCAGCCCCAGCATTTT
.,TRBJ1-1,TRBV11-2,.,CASSSSPGEYTEAFF,TGTGCCAGCAGCTCCTCTCCGGGGGAATACACTGAAGCTTTCTTT